A single sample is the source of the 9 T cell receptor beta chains below, sequenced in a study of T cell repertoires in cytomegalovirus infection. TCRdb processed the reads anew with MiXCR; each CDR3 protein has one entry. The sample consists of about 160,000 distinct CDR3 sequences, about a fifth of them appearing once. The antigens these receptors bind are not known. Sequencing was performed on CD8+ T cells from cultured PBMCs, taken from culture after CMV antigen stimulation. The receptors here all came from a human donor in good health (CMV status not recorded). Some clones in this sample may be carry-over from other donors' samples.

The chain carries TRBV19 and TRBJ1-5; TRBD1 is a possible D gene (5 bases). V gave up 7 bases and J gave up 0 bases, with 13 bases separating them. CDR1 LNHDA and CDR2 SQIVND come from the germline V gene (reference sequence). The CDR3 runs 15 residues. The CDR3 loop is CASKSARASNQPQHF. The DNA for the CDR3 is TGTGCCAGTAAATCGGCCAGGGCTAGCAATCAGCCCCAGCATTTT.

The CDR3 protein is CASSYHRTGTGPYEQYF. The CDR3 DNA reads as TGTGCCAGCAGTTACCACAGAACCGGGACAGGTCCCTACGAGCAGTACTTC. This chain uses TRBV6-6 with TRBJ2-7; 8 nucleotides agree with TRBD1. Germline CDR1 MNHNY, CDR2 SVGAGI (reference sequence). V was clipped by 2 bases and J by 2 bases; unmatched bases: 11. The CDR3 consists of 17 residues.

The chain combines TRBV30 with TRBJ2-3, with 10 bases aligning to TRBD2. Germline CDR1 is GTSNPN and CDR2 is SVGIG (reference sequence). The trim removed 4 bases at V and 5 bases at J, leaving 6 bases unmatched. The CDR3 is made up of 14 amino acids. The CDR3 region has the DNA TGTGCCTGGACACTAGCGGGGCTTAAAGATACGCAGTATTTT. Translation: CAWTLAGLKDTQYF.

The chain links TRBV5-1 to TRBJ1-5; 8 bases line up with TRBD1. This CDR3 spans 14 amino acids. CDR1 SGHRS and CDR2 YFSETQ come from the germline V gene. V lost 10 bases and J lost 7; bases outside the gene matches: 13. CDR3 residues: CARLMDRDRQPQHF. DNA for the CDR3: TGCGCCCGTCTTATGGACAGGGATAGGCAGCCCCAGCATTTT.

This clonotype was observed a few times. J is TRBJ1-1 and V is TRBV27; D remains ambiguous. This CDR3 is built from 13 residues. Germline CDR1 reads MNHEY; CDR2 reads SMNVEV (reference sequence). V lost 9 bases to trimming and J lost 2 bases, with 13 bases between them. CDR3 residues: CASLLSPNTEAFF. CDR3 bases: TGTGCCAGTCTTTTATCACCTAACACTGAAGCTTTCTTT.

The V gene is TRBV2, the J gene TRBJ2-7; D gene unclear. With 3 bases removed from V and 0 bases from J, the gap between germline ends came to 12 bases. There are 15 residues in the CDR3. In germline, CDR1 is SNHLY, CDR2 FYNNEI. CDR3 bases: TGTGCCAGCAGTGACCGACATTTGAGCTCCTACGAGCAGTACTTC. Amino acids: CASSDRHLSSYEQYF.

There are a few counts of this clonotype. The gene calls are TRBV7-8 and TRBJ2-1, with D tentatively TRBD1 (6 bases). Trimming took 5 bases from V and 8 from J, leaving 10 bases between them. This CDR3 is built from 12 residues. Germline lookup yields CDR1 SGHVS and CDR2 FQNEAQ. The DNA for the CDR3 is TGTGCCAGCAGCCTACAGGGTTATGAGCAGTTCTTC. Translating gives CASSLQGYEQFF.

The chain carries TRBV2 and TRBJ1-2, with D maybe TRBD1 (5 bases). Per germline, CDR1 SNHLY and CDR2 FYNNEI. There are 13 residues in the CDR3. Trimming removed 7 bases from V and 4 bases from J, with 13 bases in between. In DNA, the CDR3 is TGTGCCAGCAAGGGAAGGGGAGGCTATGGCTACACCTTC. It specifies CASKGRGGYGYTF.

The rearrangement joins TRBV10-3 to TRBJ2-5; the match to TRBD2 covers 7 bases. The CDR3 extends over 15 amino acids. V shed 3 bases, J shed 2 bases, and the junction held 6 bases outside the gene matches. Germline loops: CDR1 ENHRY, CDR2 SYGVKD. Here the CDR3 DNA reads TGTGCCATCAGTGACGGTTCTAGCGGACAAGAGACCCAGTACTTC. Translated: CAISDGSSGQETQYF.